The clone carrying this T cell receptor (beta chain) was found a few times. Its antigen is not known. Unmatched junction bases numbered 5, after V lost 4 bases and J lost 2 bases. The CDR3 has 15 residues. The germline V gene has CDR1 SGHRS and CDR2 YFSETQ. In TCRdb, the 5' RACE reads were re-called with MiXCR into one record per CDR3 protein. The sample holds 150,000 to 200,000 distinct CDR3 sequences, more than 9% seen once. These data come from a study of CD8 T cells in ankylosing spondylitis. Notes on the study in general: Disease-linked clones proved CD8+ and comparatively uncommon in peripheral blood. Characteristic of ankylosing spondylitis blood, it appeared, was a TCR beta motif comprising roughly 8 highly homologous variants.

This chain joins TRBV5-1 and TRBJ2-7; 11 nucleotides match TRBD2. The sequencing sample was made of blood, either unsorted or a sorted T cell fraction (not recorded which). The sequence was obtained from a male donor with ankylosing spondylitis or in good health (not recorded which). CDR3 DNA sequence: TGCGCCAGCAGCGTCAATAGCGGGAGGGCCTACGAGCAGTACTTC. The encoded protein is CASSVNSGRAYEQYF.